One sample yielded the 17 T cell receptor beta chains listed below, sequenced in a study of T cell responses to AZD1222 COVID-19 vaccine. The data were produced by immunoSEQ multiplex PCR, yet TCRdb's version contains in-frame clones alone and is incomplete. The sample shows 120,000 to 150,000 clones, roughly 87% of them seen only once. This specimen was peripheral blood, taken on day 0 of AZD1222 vaccination. These receptors originate from an adult in good health.

The V and J genes are TRBV24-1 and TRBJ2-3; D remains unclear. Trimming cost V 9 bases and J 1 base, with 16 bases left between them. Germline CDR1 and CDR2: KGHDR and SFDVKD. The CDR3 is made up of 15 amino acids. The CDR3 here is CATSILEAGTDTQYF. DNA of the CDR3: TGTGCCACCTCCATACTTGAAGCTGGCACAGATACGCAGTATTTT.

This sequence joins TRBV28 and TRBJ2-5; TRBD2 is a possible D gene (6 bases). The CDR3 is made up of 14 amino acids. CDR1 and CDR2 (germline): MDHEN, SYDVKM. V shed 5 bases and J shed 5 bases, with 15 bases lying between them. The CDR3 loop is CASSRRAGGETQYF. The CDR3 nucleotides are TGTGCCAGCAGTCGGAGGGCTGGAGGGGAGACCCAGTACTTC.

This clone was seen a single time. The chain uses TRBV5-1 and TRBJ1-3; possible D gene TRBD1, 5 bases. Trimming took off 2 bases at V and 4 bases at J, with 10 bases between the two ends. The CDR3 runs 14 residues. Germline V gives CDR1 SGHRS, CDR2 YFSETQ. DNA for the CDR3: TGCGCCAGCAGCTTCGAGGGGAGGGGAAACACCATATATTTT. Its translation: CASSFEGRGNTIYF.

V usage is TRBV5-4 and J usage is TRBJ2-7; D perhaps matches TRBD1 (6 bases). V was pared by 2 bases and J by 7 bases, with 13 bases between. CDR3 length: 13 amino acids. The germline gives CDR1 SGHNT, CDR2 YYREEE (reference sequence). The CDR3 nucleotides are TGTGCCAGCAGCTTTAGGGGGTCGTGGGAGCAGTACTTC. Amino acid sequence: CASSFRGSWEQYF.

The CDR3 protein is CASPPTSGILHEQFF. The CDR3 DNA follows: TGTGCCAGCCCCCCGACTAGCGGGATCTTACATGAGCAGTTCTTC. V gene TRBV6-5 combines with J gene TRBJ2-1, with 11 positions matching TRBD2. Germline V gene sequence: CDR1 MNHEY, CDR2 SVGAGI. This CDR3 is 15 amino acids long. J lost 8 bases, V lost 8 bases, and 11 bases had no gene match.

Here the CDR3 DNA reads TGTGCCAGCATAAAGTCGAACACCGGGGAGCTGTTTTTT. Translation gives CASIKSNTGELFF. The chain couples TRBV28 to TRBJ2-2, with no clear D. Between the trimmed V and J ends, which lost 7 bases and 0 bases, there was a span of 6 bases. Germline V CDR1 and CDR2: MDHEN, SYDVKM. The CDR3 contains 13 residues.

This chain connects TRBV9 to TRBJ1-4; D might be TRBD1 (5 bases). Trimming left V 0 bases short and J 0 bases short, with 9 bases between. The germline V gene has CDR1 SGDLS and CDR2 YYNGEE. The CDR3 totals 16 residues. Here the CDR3 DNA reads TGTGCCAGCAGCGTAGGGGAGGGGACAACTAATGAAAAACTGTTTTTT. Translation gives CASSVGEGTTNEKLFF.

The rearrangement uses TRBV7-9 and TRBJ1-2, with D unresolved. Germline V gene sequence: CDR1 SEHNR, CDR2 FQNEAQ (reference sequence). V dropped 3 bases and J dropped 0 bases, with 8 bases sitting between them. The CDR3 is 14 residues long. CDR3 sequence reads: CASSLIGANYGYTF. CDR3 DNA: TGTGCCAGCAGCTTGATAGGAGCTAACTATGGCTACACCTTC.

This clone is a singleton in its sample. The genes are TRBV7-2 and TRBJ1-6, with 8 bases fitting TRBD1. The CDR3 has 14 residues. J lost 7 bases, V lost 3 bases, and 2 bases had no gene match. The germline V gene has CDR1 SGHTA and CDR2 FQGNSA. In nucleotides, the CDR3 is TGTGCCAGCAGCTTCCAGGGGGCGAATTCACCCCTCCACTTT. This gives the protein CASSFQGANSPLHF.

This chain uses TRBV9 with TRBJ2-7; TRBD1 aligns across 8 bases. The CDR3 covers 15 residues. V shed 0 bases, J shed 5 bases, and the junction held 7 bases outside the gene matches. Germline assignment: CDR1 SGDLS and CDR2 YYNGEE. CDR3 nucleotides: TGTGCCAGCAGCGTAGGGGGGACAGGTTTCCACGAGCAGTACTTC. Translated: CASSVGGTGFHEQYF.

The V gene is TRBV5-6, the J gene TRBJ1-4; D call uncertain. V lost 0 bases and J 5 bases, leaving 5 bases between the germline ends. Germline lookup yields CDR1 SGHDT and CDR2 YYEEEE. The CDR3 sequence is 13 residues long. Here the CDR3 reads CASSLGQNEKLFF. In DNA, the CDR3 is TGTGCCAGCAGCTTGGGGCAGAATGAAAAACTGTTTTTT.

The V gene is TRBV4-1, the J gene TRBJ2-1; 14 positions agree with TRBD2. The germline V gene encodes CDR1 MGHRA and CDR2 YSYEKL. The J segment lost 5 bases and the V segment lost 10 bases, leaving 7 bases of the junction unmatched. CDR3 length: 15 residues. CDR3 in amino acids: CATRRGLAGDNEQFF. CDR3 nucleotides: TGCGCCACCCGACGGGGACTAGCGGGGGACAATGAGCAGTTCTTC.

The CDR3 region is CASSPRGTTRSEQFF. In DNA form, the CDR3 reads TGTGCCAGCAGCCCCCGAGGGACTACACGGAGTGAGCAGTTCTTC. The chain employs TRBV5-6 and TRBJ2-1; TRBD2 aligns across 7 bases. CDR3 length: 15 residues. Losses at the gene ends were 4 bases for V and 9 bases for J; bases not matched to a gene: 13. Per the germline V gene, CDR1 is SGHDT and CDR2 is YYEEEE.

The chain couples TRBV5-1 to TRBJ1-1; D might be TRBD1 (5 bases). This CDR3 is built from 17 residues. Germline CDR1 is SGHRS and CDR2 is YFSETQ. V was clipped by 4 bases and J by 0 bases, with 19 bases between them. This CDR3 reads CASSQMPQETMNTEAFF. The CDR3 nucleotides are TGCGCCAGCAGCCAAATGCCACAGGAAACGATGAACACTGAAGCTTTCTTT.

The rearrangement joins TRBV5-6 to TRBJ1-2, with 8 bases aligning to TRBD1. CDR1 and CDR2 (germline): SGHDT, YYEEEE. Trimming cost V 5 bases and J 8 bases; bases outside gene matches: 11. CDR3 size: 14 residues. CDR3 loop: CASRLTGDRSGYTF. DNA of the CDR3: TGTGCCAGCAGGCTGACGGGGGACAGGTCAGGCTACACCTTC.

V and J are TRBV2 and TRBJ1-5; D uncertain. The CDR3 spans 12 residues. Germline CDR1 reads SNHLY; CDR2 reads FYNNEI. V was trimmed by 6 bases and J by 9 bases, leaving 12 bases between them. CDR3 nucleotide sequence: TGTGCCAGCAGCACGGACCGGTCGCCCCAGCATTTT. Its translation: CASSTDRSPQHF.

The V and J genes are TRBV7-3 and TRBJ2-5; 9 nucleotides line up with TRBD2. The germline V gene encodes CDR1 SGHTA and CDR2 FQGTGA. The J segment lost 5 bases and the V segment lost 6 bases, leaving 4 bases of the junction unmatched. The length of the CDR3 is 13 residues. CDR3: CASSLAGGETQYF. The CDR3 bases are TGTGCCAGCAGTTTGGCGGGAGGGGAGACCCAGTACTTC.